Presented here are 27 T cell receptor beta chains from one specimen sequenced in a study of blood T cells in healthy people across ages. It was with a sample-barcoded 5' primer and a J-beta primer mix that a second PCR of roughly 7 to 12 cycles was run. TCRdb used MiXCR to reprocess the 5' RACE reads, holding one entry per CDR3 protein. The sample shows fewer than 950,000 distinct CDR3 sequences, under 40% of them seen only once. The sequencing input was blood. The source is a man younger than 30 in good health.

This clonotype was counted a few times. The rearrangement links TRBV20-1 to TRBJ2-3, with D perhaps TRBD1 or TRBD2 (5 bases each). Germline CDR1 and CDR2: DFQATT and SNEGSKA (reference sequence). The CDR3 is 15 residues long. V gave up 3 bases and J gave up 0 bases, with 13 bases separating them. CDR3 nucleotide sequence: TGCAGTGCTAGTGGGACCCTCTCTAGCACAGATACGCAGTATTTT. Translating it yields CSASGTLSSTDTQYF.

Comment on this clonotype: Its ends do not fully match the called genes, so a read error is possible. V usage is TRBV5-1 and J usage is TRBJ2-6; no reliable D call. The CDR3 contains 16 residues. Germline assignment: CDR1 SGHRS and CDR2 YFSETQ. DNA of the CDR3: TGCGCCAGCAACTTGGGTAGGGTAGCTGGGGCCAACGTCCTGACTTTC. This codes for CASNLGRVAGANVLTF.

This clonotype was detected only a few times. The CDR3 sequence is CATSRDKAAGGGNGYGYTF. The CDR3 DNA sequence: TGTGCCACCAGCAGAGATAAGGCGGCAGGGGGCGGGAATGGATATGGCTACACCTTC. The genes are TRBV15 and TRBJ1-2; 8 bases match TRBD1. CDR3 length: 19 amino acids. Germline CDR1 is LNHNV and CDR2 is YYDKDF (reference sequence). V gave up 0 bases and J gave up 5 bases; unmatched junction bases: 17.

This clonotype has just a few counts. The gene calls are TRBV21-1 and TRBJ2-5; the tabulated D call, TRBD1, remains unverified against the DNA. TRBV21-1 is assigned pseudogene status. The CDR3 contains 14 residues. CDR3 sequence reads: CASRTGGKEETQYF. CDR3 in DNA: TGTGCCAGCAGGACAGGGGGGAAAGAAGAGACCCAGTACTTC.

The gene calls are TRBV6-2 or TRBV6-3 and TRBJ1-2; TRBD1 agrees at 7 bases. V dropped 5 bases and J dropped 4; count of bases not matched to a gene: 7. Germline CDR1 and CDR2: MNHEY and SVGEGT. The CDR3 has 14 amino acids. In nucleotides, the CDR3 is TGTGCCAGCAGTAGCCGGGACAGCCTCTATGGCTACACCTTC. Its translation: CASSSRDSLYGYTF.

This clonotype was counted only a few times. The V call is TRBV9, the J call TRBJ2-3; D is possibly TRBD2 (5 bases). V lost 3 bases and J lost 2, with 10 bases in between. CDR1 and CDR2 (germline): SGDLS, YYNGEE. There are 14 residues in the CDR3. CDR3 amino acids: CASSAPGITDTQYF. CDR3 in DNA: TGTGCCAGCAGCGCACCCGGGATCACAGATACGCAGTATTTT.

The rearrangement links TRBV4-3 to TRBJ1-1, with 8 nucleotides matching TRBD1. The CDR3 extends over 19 amino acids. CDR1 is LGHNA, CDR2 YSLEER, per germline. Unmatched junction bases numbered 15, after V lost 3 bases and J lost 0 bases. CDR3 protein: CASSQTDRGLEIMNTEAFF. The CDR3, as DNA: TGCGCCAGCAGCCAGACTGACAGGGGCCTCGAGATAATGAACACTGAAGCTTTCTTT.

The chain links TRBV11-2 to TRBJ2-1, with D perhaps TRBD1 (5 bases). The last part of the DNA fits TRBJ2-7 better; the J call may be wrong. Per the germline V gene, CDR1 is SGHAT and CDR2 is FQNNGV. The CDR3 loop spans 15 amino acids. CDR3 DNA sequence: TGTGCCAGCAGCTTAAGACAGATAACCTACAATGAGCAGTACTTC. It specifies CASSLRQITYNEQYF.

In its sample, this clonotype was seen a few times. The V gene is TRBV12-3 or TRBV12-4, the J gene TRBJ2-2; a weak D match, TRBD1 (6 bases). The CDR3 consists of 15 residues. V shed 5 bases and J shed 4 bases, with 14 bases lying between them. CDR3 protein: CASSPGETGTGELFF. As DNA, the CDR3 is TGTGCCAGCAGTCCAGGGGAAACGGGCACCGGGGAGCTGTTTTTT.

The genes are TRBV5-6 and TRBJ2-2; possibly TRBD2 for D (5 bases). The V and J ends lost 1 base and 7 bases respectively, with 11 bases between them. Germline V CDR1 and CDR2: SGHDT, YYEEEE. The CDR3 covers 14 residues. DNA of the CDR3: TGTGCCAGCAGCTTGCGGACTCAGTACGGGGAGCTGTTTTTT. Translation gives CASSLRTQYGELFF. The whole variable domain, filled in from reference TRBV5-6 and TRBJ2-2, reads DAGVTQSPTHLIKTRGQQVTLRCSPKSGHDTVSWYQQALGQGPQFIFQYYEEEERQRGNFPDRFSGHQFPNYSSELNVNALLLGDSALYLCASSLRTQYGELFFGEGSRLTVL.

As concerns this clonotype: An end of the junction differs from the germline gene, which may be a read error. The gene calls are TRBV7-2 and TRBJ2-7, with TRBD1 as a possible D gene (6 bases). The CDR3 has 16 residues. CDR1 and CDR2 (germline): SGHTA, FQGNSA. Written as DNA, the CDR3 is TGTGCCGGCAGCCCAGAAGGGGGACAAGTTCTGACTGAGCAGTACTTC. It yields the protein CAGSPEGGQVLTEQYF.

The rearrangement joins TRBV6-5 to TRBJ2-3; maybe TRBD1 (6 bases). This CDR3 has 15 residues. V shed 6 bases and J shed 0 bases, with 13 bases lying between them. From germline, CDR1 is MNHEY and CDR2 SVGAGI. CDR3: CASSPKDSSTDTQYF. Written as DNA, the CDR3 is TGTGCCAGCAGCCCGAAGGACAGTAGCACAGATACGCAGTATTTT.

The V and J genes are TRBV28 and TRBJ1-2; D uncertain. Trimming took off 6 bases at V and 2 bases at J, with 7 bases between the two ends. This CDR3 comprises 12 residues. Germline CDR1 reads MDHEN; CDR2 reads SYDVKM. The CDR3 nucleotides read TGTGCCAGCAGGACCCCGAACTATGGCTACACCTTC. Translating gives CASRTPNYGYTF.

With regard to this clonotype: Compared with germline, one end of the junction differs, possibly owing to a read error. V usage is TRBV4-3 and J usage is TRBJ1-1, with a weak D call TRBD1 (5 bases). Germline CDR1 LGHNA, CDR2 YSLEER. The CDR3 is made up of 15 amino acids. The CDR3 loop reads CAGSQGLPGLGEAFF. CDR3 in DNA: TGCGCCGGCAGCCAAGGTCTCCCGGGGCTCGGTGAAGCTTTCTTT.

V gene TRBV5-1 combines with J gene TRBJ2-2; TRBD1 matches 10 bases. Looked up from germline, CDR1 is SGHRS and CDR2 is YFSETQ. CDR3 length: 17 residues. The V and J ends lost 4 bases and 1 base, in that order; junction bases with no gene match: 7. The CDR3 nucleotides read TGCGCCAGCAGCGGAATCCGGGACAGGGGGAACACCGGGGAGCTGTTTTTT. This sequence encodes CASSGIRDRGNTGELFF.

This clonotype turned up a few times. The V and J genes are TRBV6-1 and TRBJ1-5; 8 bases line up with TRBD1. CDR1 is MNHNS and CDR2 is SASEGT in the germline V gene. J lost 6 bases, V lost 1 base, and 5 bases had no gene match. CDR3 size: 15 residues. The CDR3 DNA reads as TGTGCCAGCAGTGAAGACAGGGGGTTTGCTCAGCCCCAGCATTTT. Amino acid sequence: CASSEDRGFAQPQHF.

This clonotype has only a few counts. The chain couples TRBV4-3 to TRBJ2-3; 9 bases line up with TRBD2. Germline V gene lookup returns CDR1 LGHNA and CDR2 YSLEER. Losses at the gene ends were 3 bases for V and 2 bases for J; bases not matched to a gene: 21. This CDR3 is 21 amino acids long. In DNA form, the CDR3 reads TGCGCCAGCAGCCAGAATAACAGGTGGGGGGCTAGCGGGGATTTCACAGATACGCAGTATTTT. The encoded protein is CASSQNNRWGASGDFTDTQYF.

The table lists this clonotype with a count of one. In DNA, the CDR3 is TGTGCCAGCTCTCTCGGGGGCGGAAAGACCCAGTTCTTC. Translation gives CASSLGGGKTQFF. The chain carries TRBV12-3 or TRBV12-4 and TRBJ2-1; D may be TRBD1 or TRBD2 (6 bases each). The V end was cut by 8 bases, the J end by 13 bases, with 21 bases between. This CDR3 spans 13 amino acids.

The chain uses TRBV5-5 and TRBJ1-1; TRBD1 might be the D (5 bases). V was pared by 6 bases and J by 6 bases, with 18 bases between. The CDR3 extends over 14 amino acids. CDR1 is SGHKS, CDR2 YYEKEE, per germline (reference sequence). The CDR3 sequence is CASNRPRARSEAFF. As DNA, the CDR3 is TGTGCCAGCAACAGGCCGCGGGCGCGGTCTGAAGCTTTCTTT.

V gene TRBV2 combines with J gene TRBJ2-5, with D perhaps TRBD1 or TRBD2 (5 bases each). The CDR3 has 12 residues. The V and J ends lost 7 bases and 13 bases respectively, with 19 bases between them. Germline CDR1 reads SNHLY; CDR2 reads FYNNEI. In nucleotides, the CDR3 is TGTGCCAGCACTCAGGGATCTCGGGGAATGTACTTC. Translating gives CASTQGSRGMYF.

This clonotype showed up just a few times. The gene calls are TRBV7-9 and TRBJ1-1; possibly TRBD1 for D (5 bases). The germline V gene encodes CDR1 SEHNR and CDR2 FQNEAQ (reference sequence). The CDR3 length is 13 residues. Trimming took 2 bases from V and 4 from J, leaving 8 bases between them. CDR3 region: CASSLTGLTEAFF. The DNA for the CDR3 is TGTGCCAGCAGCTTAACGGGACTCACTGAAGCTTTCTTT.

This clonotype was detected a few times. The rearrangement uses TRBV7-8 and TRBJ2-2, with TRBD2 matching over 8 bases. Germline V gene sequence: CDR1 SGHVS, CDR2 FQNEAQ. Trimming at V came to 6 bases and at J to 8 bases, leaving 5 bases not matched to a gene. The CDR3 length is 13 residues. The CDR3 loop reads CASRTSGQGELFF. In DNA form, the CDR3 reads TGTGCCAGCAGAACTAGCGGACAGGGGGAGCTGTTTTTT.

The V call is TRBV5-5, the J call TRBJ1-1; D is perhaps TRBD1 (5 bases). Germline lookup yields CDR1 SGHKS and CDR2 YYEKEE (reference sequence). Trimming shortened V by 5 bases and J by 2 bases, and 22 bases separated the two germline ends. This CDR3 is 17 amino acids long. Written as DNA, the CDR3 is TGTGCCAGCAGACCTGACAAGGGGCGGAAACTAAACACTGAAGCTTTCTTT. Its translation is CASRPDKGRKLNTEAFF. The full variable domain, completed using reference TRBV5-5 and TRBJ1-1, is DAGVTQSPTHLIKTRGQQVTLRCSPISGHKSVSWYQQVLGQGPQFIFQYYEKEERGRGNFPDRFSARQFPNYSSELNVNALLLGDSALYLCASRPDKGRKLNTEAFFGQGTRLTVV.

This chain connects TRBV20-1 to TRBJ1-5, with no clear D. The CDR3 spans 14 residues. Germline CDR1 DFQATT, CDR2 SNEGSKA (reference sequence). V was shortened by 6 bases and J by 0 bases, with 12 bases between the two germline ends. In DNA, the CDR3 is TGCAGTGCATACACGGGAAATAGCAATCAGCCCCAGCATTTT. Translation: CSAYTGNSNQPQHF.

In the case of this clonotype: At one end the junction does not follow the germline gene, possibly because of a read error. The chain links TRBV4-3 to TRBJ2-3, with D unclear. Germline values: CDR1 LGHNA, CDR2 YSLEER. CDR3 length equals 15 residues. The CDR3 DNA is TGCGCCAGCGGCCAATTATCCGGAACCACAGATACGCAGTATTTT. This encodes CASGQLSGTTDTQYF.

The genes are TRBV4-1 and TRBJ1-1; no clear D. Germline loops: CDR1 MGHRA, CDR2 YSYEKL. V was pared by 1 base and J by 5 bases, with 17 bases between. This CDR3 has 16 amino acids. The CDR3 sequence is CASSQVSGDLYTEAFF. CDR3 coding DNA: TGCGCCAGCAGCCAAGTCAGCGGGGATCTGTATACTGAAGCTTTCTTT.

The sample holds a few counts of this clonotype. The rearrangement links TRBV2 to TRBJ1-1; TRBD1 matches 8 bases. The CDR3 totals 15 residues. Germline V gives CDR1 SNHLY, CDR2 FYNNEI. Losses at the gene ends were 5 bases for V and 4 bases for J; bases not matched to a gene: 9. The chain's CDR3 is CASSPPDRGSTEAFF. CDR3 nucleotide sequence: TGTGCCAGCAGTCCCCCTGACAGGGGCTCCACTGAAGCTTTCTTT.